One sample yielded the 20 T cell receptor beta chains listed below, sequenced in a study of blood T cell repertoires in COVID-19. Sequencing was performed with immunoSEQ multiplex PCR; in TCRdb, only in-frame clones are kept and a portion is missing. The sample shows 60,000 to 80,000 clones, 80% to 95% of them seen only once. The sequencing input was peripheral blood. The source is a human donor in a cohort sampled during active COVID-19.

The chain couples TRBV7-8 to TRBJ1-5; D call uncertain. V was trimmed by 1 base and J by 2 bases, leaving 6 bases between them. Germline CDR1 reads SGHVS; CDR2 reads FQNEAQ. There are 14 residues in the CDR3. CDR3 DNA: TGTGCCAGCAGCTTAGGGGCTCGCAATCAGCCCCAGCATTTT. This codes for CASSLGARNQPQHF.

The CDR3 is CASSVHRGLVGNTIYF. The CDR3 DNA follows: TGTGCCAGCAGCGTACACAGGGGGCTGGTGGGAAACACCATATATTTT. The rearrangement links TRBV9 to TRBJ1-3; 9 bases match TRBD1. V gave up 1 base and J gave up 4 bases; unmatched junction bases: 6. CDR3 length: 16 amino acids. Germline V gene sequence: CDR1 SGDLS, CDR2 YYNGEE.

V usage is TRBV19 and J usage is TRBJ1-1; D not resolved. This CDR3 contains 15 residues. Deletions cut 4 bases from V and 1 base from J, with 13 bases between. Germline V gene sequence: CDR1 LNHDA, CDR2 SQIVND (reference sequence). The DNA for the CDR3 is TGTGCCAGTAGTAGGTCCGGAGGCAGGAACACTGAAGCTTTCTTT. Protein: CASSRSGGRNTEAFF.

V and J are TRBV5-4 and TRBJ2-3; 8 nucleotides line up with TRBD1. CDR1 and CDR2 from the germline V gene are SGHNT and YYREEE (reference sequence). After removal of 3 bases from V and 5 bases from J, the junction contained 8 bases not matched to a gene. The CDR3 consists of 15 residues. This CDR3 reads CASSSRTGLRDTQYF. CDR3 in DNA: TGTGCCAGCAGCTCAAGGACAGGGCTCCGAGATACGCAGTATTTT.

This chain links TRBV12-5 with TRBJ2-2, with D possibly TRBD2 on 6 matching bases. Germline assignment: CDR1 LGHNT and CDR2 FRNRAP. This CDR3 spans 14 amino acids. Trimming cost V 6 bases and J 3 bases, with 11 bases left between them. The CDR3, as DNA: TGTGCTAGTGGACGGGACTTAGACACCGGGGAGCTGTTTTTT. It is translated as CASGRDLDTGELFF.

The chain employs TRBV12-3 or TRBV12-4 and TRBJ2-5; the D gene is possibly TRBD2 (5 bases). The length of the CDR3 is 13 residues. Trimming left V 6 bases short and J 2 bases short, with 10 bases between. The CDR3 coding sequence is TGTGCCAGCAGAATGACTATACAAGAGACCCAGTACTTC. It yields the protein CASRMTIQETQYF.

This clone is a singleton in its sample. The V call is TRBV10-3, the J call TRBJ2-7; 9 bases map to TRBD2. This CDR3 contains 15 residues. The V gene's germline CDR1 is ENHRY and CDR2 SYGVKD. The ends lost 0 bases at V and 2 bases at J; junction bases unmatched: 2. Here the CDR3 reads CAISESSGGPYEQYF. CDR3 DNA sequence: TGTGCCATCAGTGAGTCGAGCGGGGGGCCCTACGAGCAGTACTTC.

J is TRBJ2-3 and V is TRBV7-8; 7 bases agree with TRBD1. Germline V gives CDR1 SGHVS, CDR2 FQNEAQ. The length of the CDR3 is 16 residues. Trimming at V came to 5 bases and at J to 0 bases, leaving 8 bases not matched to a gene. CDR3 bases: TGTGCCAGCAGCCTCCGGGACAGATATAGCACAGATACGCAGTATTTT. The encoded protein is CASSLRDRYSTDTQYF.

V and J are TRBV3-1 (or the pseudogene TRBV3-2) and TRBJ2-4; D is perhaps TRBD2 (5 bases). CDR1 LGHDT and CDR2 YNNKEL come from the germline V gene (reference sequence). The CDR3 extends over 18 amino acids. V dropped 2 bases and J dropped 0 bases, with 17 bases sitting between them. The CDR3 sequence: CASSQLPISVLAKNIQYF. The DNA of the CDR3 is TGTGCCAGCAGCCAACTACCAATTAGCGTTTTAGCCAAAAACATTCAGTACTTC.

The CDR3 nucleotides are TGTGCCAGCAGCCCCTCCGCGGGGGTGAAAAACATTCAGTACTTC. Translation: CASSPSAGVKNIQYF. The chain has TRBV7-8 and TRBJ2-4; the match to TRBD2 covers 7 bases. Unmatched junction bases numbered 8, after V lost 5 bases and J lost 4 bases. The CDR3 totals 15 residues. The germline gives CDR1 SGHVS, CDR2 FQNEAQ.

The chain carries TRBV6-5 and TRBJ2-7, with D possibly matching TRBD2 (5 bases). CDR1 and CDR2 (germline): MNHEY, SVGAGI. Trimming pared 4 bases from V and 5 bases from J, leaving 12 bases between. The CDR3 contains 13 residues. The CDR3 DNA is TGTGCCAGCAGTTCGCAAGCGGCCCACGAGCAGTACTTC. It yields the protein CASSSQAAHEQYF.

This clone appeared a single time. This sequence joins TRBV6-2 or TRBV6-3 and TRBJ2-1; 9 bases are shared with TRBD1. Germline V gene data show CDR1 as MNHEY and CDR2 as SVGEGT. Trimming cost V 6 bases and J 6 bases; bases outside gene matches: 6. The CDR3 has 14 residues. The CDR3: CASSSGQGTNEQFF. The CDR3 DNA sequence: TGTGCCAGCAGCTCTGGACAGGGGACCAATGAGCAGTTCTTC.

The chain uses TRBV18 and TRBJ2-7; 8 bases fit TRBD1. Germline-derived CDR1 and CDR2 are KGHSH and LQKENI. The CDR3 totals 13 residues. The trim removed 3 bases at V and 5 bases at J, leaving 3 bases unmatched. CDR3 in DNA: TGTGCCAGCTCACCGGGACAGGAGCACGAGCAGTACTTC. This gives the protein CASSPGQEHEQYF.

The rearrangement joins TRBV9 to TRBJ1-2, with 7 bases fitting TRBD1. CDR3 size: 14 residues. J lost 7 bases, V lost 4 bases, and 10 bases had no gene match. Germline values: CDR1 SGDLS, CDR2 YYNGEE. CDR3: CASSPRQGSIGYTF. The CDR3 coding sequence is TGTGCCAGCAGCCCTCGACAGGGCTCCATTGGCTACACCTTC.

This chain connects TRBV5-1 to TRBJ1-1; D ambiguous. This CDR3 is built from 15 residues. Germline CDR1 reads SGHRS; CDR2 reads YFSETQ. The ends were cut back, 0 bases at V and 4 bases at J, with 13 bases in the middle. Here the CDR3 DNA reads TGCGCCAGCAGCTTGGATCTAGGCGGGCGCACTGAAGCTTTCTTT. It yields the protein CASSLDLGGRTEAFF.

The V gene is TRBV11-2, the J gene TRBJ1-2; no definite D call. Germline V gives CDR1 SGHAT, CDR2 FQNNGV. The CDR3 is 15 residues long. V dropped 3 bases and J dropped 4 bases, with 15 bases sitting between them. CDR3 bases: TGTGCCAGCAGCTTTTTCGGGGAATTGAGCTATGGCTACACCTTC. It is translated as CASSFFGELSYGYTF.

This chain uses TRBV27 with TRBJ2-1, with 8 nucleotides matching TRBD1. V was pared by 4 bases and J by 1 base, with 6 bases of the junction left unmatched. CDR3 size: 16 residues. The germline gives CDR1 MNHEY, CDR2 SMNVEV (reference sequence). The CDR3 sequence: CASSWAGQGSYNEQFF. The CDR3 DNA follows: TGTGCCAGCAGTTGGGCAGGACAGGGATCCTACAATGAGCAGTTCTTC.

V usage is TRBV21-1 and J usage is TRBJ2-7; TRBD2 reflects the table's D call only, with no check against the DNA. TRBV21-1 is given as a pseudogene. This CDR3 comprises 16 residues. The CDR3 bases are TGTGCCAGCAGCAAACCATCGATTCGGGGTGGGAACGAGCAGTACTTC. Its protein is CASSKPSIRGGNEQYF.

The rearrangement links TRBV9 to TRBJ1-4; 8 nucleotides align to TRBD1. V trimming: 4 bases; J trimming: 0 bases; junction bases outside the gene matches: 8. This CDR3 is 17 amino acids long. Germline lookup yields CDR1 SGDLS and CDR2 YYNGEE. CDR3 protein: CASSTDRGGATNEKLFF. The CDR3 nucleotides read TGTGCCAGCAGCACAGACAGGGGCGGCGCAACTAATGAAAAACTGTTTTTT.

This clone was seen a handful of times. The rearrangement joins TRBV6-1 to TRBJ1-2, with D maybe TRBD1 (6 bases). Germline CDR1 is MNHNS and CDR2 is SASEGT. The CDR3 is made up of 14 amino acids. V shed 3 bases and J shed 4 bases, with 12 bases lying between them. CDR3 bases: TGTGCCAGCAGTGACGTAGACAGGTCCTATGGCTACACCTTC. It is translated as CASSDVDRSYGYTF.